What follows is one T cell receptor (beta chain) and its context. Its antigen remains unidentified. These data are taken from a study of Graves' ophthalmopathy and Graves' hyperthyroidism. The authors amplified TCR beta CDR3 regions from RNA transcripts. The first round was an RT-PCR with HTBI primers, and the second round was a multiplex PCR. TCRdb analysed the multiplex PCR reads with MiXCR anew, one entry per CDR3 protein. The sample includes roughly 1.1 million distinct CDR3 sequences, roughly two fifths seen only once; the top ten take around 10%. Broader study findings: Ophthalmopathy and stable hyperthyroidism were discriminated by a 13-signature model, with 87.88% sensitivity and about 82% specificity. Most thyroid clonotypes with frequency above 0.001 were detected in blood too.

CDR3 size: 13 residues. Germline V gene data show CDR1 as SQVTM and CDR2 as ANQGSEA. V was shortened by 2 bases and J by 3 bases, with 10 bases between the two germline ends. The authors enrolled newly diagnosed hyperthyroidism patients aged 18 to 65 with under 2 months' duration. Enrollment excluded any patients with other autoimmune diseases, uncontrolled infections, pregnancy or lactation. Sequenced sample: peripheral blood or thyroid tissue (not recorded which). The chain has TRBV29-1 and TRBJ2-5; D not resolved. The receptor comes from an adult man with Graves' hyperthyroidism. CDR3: CSVERRREETQYF. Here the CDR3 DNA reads TGCAGCGTTGAACGGAGAAGAGAAGAGACCCAGTACTTC. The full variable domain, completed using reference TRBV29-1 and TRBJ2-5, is SAVISQKPSRDICQRGTSLTIQCQVDSQVTMMFWYRQQPGQSLTLIATANQGSEATYESGFVIDKFPISRPNLTFSTLTVSNMSPEDSSIYLCSVERRREETQYFGPGTRLLVL.